This T cell receptor (beta chain) was documented in a study of breast tumors, draining lymph nodes, adjacent tissues. TCRdb called the multiplex PCR reads again in MiXCR, with one record for every CDR3 protein. Of more than 20,000 distinct CDR3 sequences in the sample, less than 25% were seen once. This clonotype was counted ten times or more. Its antigen remains unidentified. Study-wide points: Compared with lymph nodes, tumors were less diverse; compared with nontumor tissue, more.

Sequencing was carried out using breast tumor tissue. The receptor was isolated from a female donor with breast cancer. Some clones in this sample may be carry-over from other donors' samples.

DNA for the CDR3: TGTGCCAGCAGCGGGACAGGGGGCATGGAGCCCCAGCATTTT. It specifies CASSGTGGMEPQHF. The chain couples TRBV7-2 to TRBJ1-5; 12 bases are shared with TRBD1. The ends lost 5 bases at V and 8 bases at J; junction bases unmatched: 4. The CDR3 is made up of 14 amino acids. The V gene's germline CDR1 is SGHTA and CDR2 FQGNSA.